This T cell receptor (beta chain) was recovered during a study of radiation and T cells in renal cell carcinoma. V was clipped by 3 bases and J by 0 bases, with 11 bases between them. The CDR3 contains 15 residues. The germline V gene has CDR1 KGHSH and CDR2 LQKENI. As to this clone: Its antigen is unknown.

Treatment reported: treatment-naive control, cytoreductive nephrectomy. Control samples are tumors resected by cytoreductive nephrectomy without prior radiation. Control tumors came from a handful of females and under 14 males, aged roughly 40 to 90. Assay used: immunoSEQ multiplex PCR; TCRdb lists only in-frame clones, some missing. This table has about 16,000 clones, about 53% appearing once. General study findings and limits: Compared with controls, irradiated tumors showed greater TCR clonality.

Sample: tumor tissue, taken from a patient whose treatment was nephrectomy without radiotherapy. The clonotype originates from a man aged 35-49 years with renal cell carcinoma. The chain recombines TRBV18 with TRBJ1-1, with unresolved D. CDR3 coding DNA: TGTGCCAGCTCACCGCGAGCAGGCTTGAACACTGAAGCTTTCTTT. Amino acid sequence: CASSPRAGLNTEAFF.